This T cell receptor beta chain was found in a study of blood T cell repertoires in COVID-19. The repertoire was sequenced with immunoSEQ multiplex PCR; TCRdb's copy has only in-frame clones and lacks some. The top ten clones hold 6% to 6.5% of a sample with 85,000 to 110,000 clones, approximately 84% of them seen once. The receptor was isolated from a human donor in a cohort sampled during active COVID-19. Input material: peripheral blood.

CDR3 loop: CASSSGGGAVETQYF. The CDR3 DNA reads TGTGCCAGCAGTTCCGGCGGGGGGGCCGTTGAGACCCAGTACTTC. The rearrangement links TRBV6-5 to TRBJ2-5; 9 bases fit TRBD2. With 4 bases clipped from V and 5 bases from J, the junction kept 8 bases outside the gene matches. This CDR3 has 15 amino acids. Per the germline V gene, CDR1 is MNHEY and CDR2 is SVGAGI.